Listed here is a single T cell receptor beta chain. Its antigen is not identified. This sample was included in a study of OX40 agonist ivuxolimab in advanced cancers. The overall study: Eligibility rules accepted prior anti-PD-1, anti-PD-L1 or anti-CTLA-4 therapy, and roughly 40% had some.

The CDR3 totals 12 residues. The germline V gene encodes CDR1 SGDLS and CDR2 YYNGEE. V lost 4 bases, J lost 8 bases, and 4 bases stayed unmatched. Sequencing used immunoSEQ multiplex PCR; TCRdb keeps in-frame clones, though not all of them. Seen here are 100,000 to 150,000 clones, approximately 90% observed once, and the top ten hold about 1%. General study results and limits: Circulating CD4+ and CD8+ T cells showed clonal expansion by week 6 at 0.1 to 3.0 mg/kg. CD8+ T cells showed, on average, more clonal expansion than CD4+ cells.

Specimen: CD4+ or CD8+ T cells sorted from blood, collected in a trial of the OX40 agonist ivuxolimab. The gene calls are TRBV9 and TRBJ1-2; TRBD1 aligns across 8 bases. This sequence originates from an adult with an advanced solid tumor such as melanoma, head and neck, liver or kidney cancer. The CDR3 nucleotides are TGTGCCAGCAGCACCCGGACAGGGGGCTACACCTTC. Amino acids: CASSTRTGGYTF.